These 5 T cell receptor beta chains share one sample of origin, sequenced in a study of T cell responses to AZD1222 COVID-19 vaccine. The assay was immunoSEQ multiplex PCR, and TCRdb's table has in-frame clones only and misses some. The data show roughly 120,000 clones, under 95% seen once. The sample consisted of peripheral blood, taken 28 days after the second AZD1222 dose. These receptor sequences come from an adult who received the AZD1222 COVID-19 vaccine.

This chain connects TRBV4-3 to TRBJ1-2; TRBD1 might be the D (5 bases). The CDR3 covers 15 residues. Trimming took 0 bases from V and 0 from J, leaving 8 bases between them. Germline-derived CDR1 and CDR2 are LGHNA and YSLEER. The CDR3 is CASSQDSRANYGYTF. CDR3 in DNA: TGCGCCAGCAGCCAAGATTCCAGGGCTAACTATGGCTACACCTTC.

This sequence joins TRBV7-2 and TRBJ2-6; TRBD1 agrees at 10 bases. Germline V gene lookup returns CDR1 SGHTA and CDR2 FQGNSA. The CDR3 sequence is 18 residues long. V trimming: 5 bases; J trimming: 2 bases; junction bases outside the gene matches: 9. DNA of the CDR3: TGTGCCAGCAGCACTCGACAGGGGGCTAAAGCTGGGGCCAACGTCCTGACTTTC. It encodes CASSTRQGAKAGANVLTF.

In this sample, this clone turned up a few times. This chain connects TRBV7-9 to TRBJ2-7, with D possibly TRBD1 on 6 matching bases. From germline, CDR1 is SEHNR and CDR2 FQNEAQ (reference sequence). Trimming pared 3 bases from V and 6 bases from J, leaving 18 bases between. The CDR3 is 15 amino acids. CDR3 coding DNA: TGTGCCAGCAGCTTTCTCTCCGGGACACTGGGCGAGCAGTACTTC. This gives the protein CASSFLSGTLGEQYF.

The chain has TRBV5-6 and TRBJ1-5; no reliable D call. The CDR3 contains 14 residues. Germline V gene lookup returns CDR1 SGHDT and CDR2 YYEEEE. Trimming took off 1 base at V and 0 bases at J, with 5 bases between the two ends. CDR3 protein: CASSLSGSNQPQHF. The CDR3 DNA reads as TGTGCCAGCAGCTTGTCGGGTAGCAATCAGCCCCAGCATTTT.

The J gene is TRBJ2-3, the V gene TRBV27, with TRBD2 identical over 11 bases. Germline values: CDR1 MNHEY, CDR2 SMNVEV (reference sequence). V shed 2 bases and J 1 base; nucleotides not matched to a gene: 5. CDR3 length: 17 amino acids. CDR3 bases: TGTGCCAGCAGTTTAGTCGGGACTAGCGGTCGCACAGATACGCAGTATTTT. This gives the protein CASSLVGTSGRTDTQYF.